The rows below give T cell receptor beta chains drawn from one sample of a study of vaccination and CD4 T cells after COVID-19. These receptors' antigens are unknown. MiXCR, run by TCRdb on the PCR reads, gives a single entry per CDR3 protein. This table holds 15,000 to 20,000 distinct CDR3 sequences, roughly 56% found once. The starting material was CD4+ T cells from blood, cultured in vitro, obtained about 7 months after SARS-CoV-2 vaccination. The receptors were gathered from a human donor who had recovered from COVID-19. Each CDR3 is given with its conserved first and last residue. Each record gives: V gene, D gene, J gene, CDR3 protein. D genes are given only for firm matches.

v_call: TRBV7-2
d_call: TRBD1
j_call: TRBJ2-7
cdr3_aa: CASSATGAAYEQYF

v_call: TRBV7-3
d_call: .
j_call: TRBJ2-5
cdr3_aa: CASSLSGVSGETQYF

v_call: TRBV4-2
d_call: TRBD2
j_call: TRBJ2-1
cdr3_aa: CASSQELAANEQFF

v_call: TRBV20-1
d_call: TRBD2
j_call: TRBJ2-3
cdr3_aa: CSARDHEVRTERLAGPYDTQYF

v_call: TRBV20-1
d_call: TRBD1
j_call: TRBJ2-5
cdr3_aa: CSAGKTGAETQYF

v_call: TRBV7-8
d_call: TRBD2
j_call: TRBJ2-3
cdr3_aa: CASSLRPGTSGTTDTQYF

v_call: TRBV7-9
d_call: TRBD1
j_call: TRBJ2-7
cdr3_aa: CASSLDRGAYEQYF

v_call: TRBV27
d_call: .
j_call: TRBJ1-2
cdr3_aa: CASSLRGGNYGYTF

v_call: TRBV19
d_call: TRBD1
j_call: TRBJ2-5
cdr3_aa: CASSKDRGETQYF

v_call: TRBV28
d_call: TRBD1
j_call: TRBJ1-2
cdr3_aa: CASGSGQGAENGYTF

v_call: TRBV10-3
d_call: TRBD2
j_call: TRBJ2-1
cdr3_aa: CAISGIAGGFHEQFF

v_call: TRBV6-1
d_call: .
j_call: TRBJ2-7
cdr3_aa: CASSVSGTYSYEQYF

v_call: TRBV10-1
d_call: TRBD1
j_call: TRBJ1-1
cdr3_aa: CASSGYTGTGVLRDTEAFF

v_call: TRBV15
d_call: .
j_call: TRBJ2-5
cdr3_aa: CATSILGSETQYF

v_call: TRBV20-1
d_call: .
j_call: TRBJ2-4
cdr3_aa: CSARAQADLHF

v_call: TRBV15
d_call: .
j_call: TRBJ2-3
cdr3_aa: CATSLGWGGPDTQYF